This is a list of T cell receptor beta chains from one sample in a study of T cells in Graves' hyperthyroidism and ophthalmopathy. Via MiXCR, TCRdb re-called the multiplex PCR reads, giving one row per CDR3 protein. The sample holds 250,000 to 300,000 distinct CDR3 sequences, approximately 18% seen once. The specimen sequenced was blood. The receptors stem from a man aged 45-60 years with Graves' ophthalmopathy. CDR3s include the opening cysteine and the closing phenylalanine or tryptophan. D genes are given only for firm matches. Size tells how often a clone was seen (once, few, many) or the class of an expanded clone, and some rows leave it out.

TRBV6-2/TRBV6-3	few	TRBJ2-7	TRBD2	TGTGCCAGCACCTTTCGGGGACTAGCGGGAGGGAAGACCTACGAGCAGTACTTC	CASTFRGLAGGKTYEQYF
TRBV4-1	.	TRBJ1-6	TRBD1	TGCGCCAGCAGCCCGCAAACCGCGACAGGGGCGGAGGGTCCCCTCCACTTT	CASSPQTATGAEGPLHF
TRBV7-3	.	TRBJ2-2	.	TGTGCCAGCAGCAACGTCCCGGGAAACACCGGGGAGCTGTTTTTT	CASSNVPGNTGELFF
TRBV30	few	TRBJ1-2	.	TGTGCCTGGAGTGTAGGAGAGACAGGCCATTTTAACTATGGCTACACCTTC	CAWSVGETGHFNYGYTF
TRBV19	.	TRBJ2-6	.	TGTGCCAGTAGTACGGTACGGGCAGGGACAATCTCTGGGGCCAACGTCCTGACTTTC	CASSTVRAGTISGANVLTF
TRBV12-3/TRBV12-4	.	TRBJ2-7	TRBD2	TGTGCCAGCAGTCCCGGGCGGGGTAGCGGGAGATACGAGCAGTACTTC	CASSPGRGSGRYEQYF
TRBV3-1	.	TRBJ2-3	.	TGTGCCAGCAGCCAAGCGGGAGTTGTGGGAGATACGCAGTATTTT	CASSQAGVVGDTQYF
TRBV29-1	.	TRBJ2-5	.	TGCAGCGACGGGGATCGGTACTTC	CSDGDRYF
TRBV2	many	TRBJ2-7	TRBD2	TGTGCCAGCGCTCGAGTAGCGGGAGGGCCAGGCGAGCAGTACTTC	CASARVAGGPGEQYF
TRBV7-3	many	TRBJ1-1	.	TGTGCCAGCAGCGGCAGGAGGAACACTGAAGCTTTCTTT	CASSGRRNTEAFF
TRBV19	once	TRBJ1-5	.	TGTGCCAGTAGTATGGGGAGCAATCAGCCCCAGCATTTT	CASSMGSNQPQHF
TRBV24-1	.	TRBJ2-2	TRBD1	TGTGCCACCAGTGACGCGACAGGGAAGGTTCCCGGGGAGCTGTTTTTT	CATSDATGKVPGELFF
TRBV5-8	many	TRBJ1-5	.	TGTGCCAGCCACTCATTTGGGGTTGGCAATCAGCCCCAGCATTTT	CASHSFGVGNQPQHF
TRBV7-3	many	TRBJ2-7	TRBD1	TGTGCCAGCAGCCCACCGGGACAGGGTCGCGAGCAGTACTTC	CASSPPGQGREQYF
TRBV28	few	TRBJ2-7	TRBD1	TGTGCCAGCAGTCTACTAGAACGACAGGGATACGGGCAGTACTTC	CASSLLERQGYGQYF
TRBV12-3/TRBV12-4	.	TRBJ1-4	.	TGTGCCAGCTCCCTAGAACAAAGTGAGGAAAAACTGTTTTTT	CASSLEQSEEKLFF
TRBV20-1	many	TRBJ2-5	.	TGCAGTGCTAGGTCCGGGAGCAGGTCTTGGCTCGAAGAGACCCAGTACTTC	CSARSGSRSWLEETQYF
TRBV12-3/TRBV12-4	.	TRBJ1-5	.	TGTGCCAGCAGCGCCGACCATAGCAATCAGCCCCAGCATTTT	CASSADHSNQPQHF
TRBV30	.	TRBJ1-3	.	TGTGCCTGGAGTCGCCGGGTATCAGGAAACACCATATATTTT	CAWSRRVSGNTIYF
TRBV5-1	many	TRBJ2-3	.	TGCGCCAGCAGCGTCCCCACAGATACGCAGTATTTT	CASSVPTDTQYF
TRBV20-1	.	TRBJ2-5	.	TGCAGTGCTAGCTCCGGAGTGGGTGGGGAGACCCAGTACTTC	CSASSGVGGETQYF
TRBV18	.	TRBJ2-5	TRBD1	TGTGCCAGCTCACCCGGACAGGGAATGGACCAAGAGACCCAGTACTTC	CASSPGQGMDQETQYF
TRBV7-3	many	TRBJ2-1	TRBD2	TGTGCCAGCAGCTTATCGGGAGGATGGTCCTACAATGAGCAGTTCTTC	CASSLSGGWSYNEQFF
TRBV9	many	TRBJ2-7	TRBD1	TGTGCCAGCAGCCGCGCCGGGACAGGGGAGTACGAGCAGTACTTC	CASSRAGTGEYEQYF
TRBV2	.	TRBJ2-6	.	TGTGCCAGCAGTGAAGGACACTCTGGGGCCAACGTCCTGACTTTC	CASSEGHSGANVLTF
TRBV28	many	TRBJ1-2	.	TGTGCCAGCAGTTTAGGGGCAGTCGGCTATGGCTACACCTTC	CASSLGAVGYGYTF
TRBV14	.	TRBJ2-7	.	TGTGCCAGCAGTCGCCCCCCGGCCCAGGGGACCTACGAGCAGTACTTC	CASSRPPAQGTYEQYF
TRBV7-3	.	TRBJ2-1	.	TGTGCCAGCAGCGCCTCAGGGCATGAGCAGTTCTTC	CASSASGHEQFF